Shown below are 31 T cell receptor beta chains from a single sample sequenced in a study of blood T cell repertoires in COVID-19. Sequenced by immunoSEQ multiplex PCR; TCRdb stores in-frame clones only, minus some. The table shows hundreds of thousands of clones, with roughly 85% occurring only once. Sample: PBMCs or T cells enriched from blood (not recorded which). The receptors stem from a woman in her thirties who had been exposed to COVID-19.

CDR3 in DNA: TGTGCCAGCAGCACCCAGGGGTGGGAGACCCAGTACTTC. Its protein is CASSTQGWETQYF. V and J are TRBV9 and TRBJ2-5, with D perhaps matching TRBD1 (6 bases). Germline-derived CDR1 and CDR2 are SGDLS and YYNGEE. Trimming pared 4 bases from V and 5 bases from J, leaving 12 bases between. The length of the CDR3 is 13 residues.

The chain is built from TRBV29-1 and TRBJ2-2; 12 bases align to TRBD2. This CDR3 contains 16 residues. Per the germline V gene, CDR1 is SQVTM and CDR2 is ANQGSEA. Unmatched junction bases numbered 10, after V lost 6 bases and J lost 5 bases. The CDR3 coding sequence is TGCAGCGTGATGACTCGACTAGCGGGAGTTACCGGGGAGCTGTTTTTT. This sequence encodes CSVMTRLAGVTGELFF.

The chain recombines TRBV7-9 with TRBJ2-7; D is unclear. V was trimmed by 1 base and J by 5 bases, leaving 6 bases between them. This CDR3 comprises 12 residues. CDR1 is SEHNR, CDR2 FQNEAQ, per germline (reference sequence). CDR3 nucleotides: TGTGCCAGCAGCTTAGTTTCCGACGAGCAGTACTTC. As protein: CASSLVSDEQYF.

This clone was counted a single time. The chain employs TRBV7-9 and TRBJ1-4, with TRBD1 matching 7 bases. The V and J ends lost 6 bases and 5 bases, in that order; junction bases with no gene match: 6. The CDR3 runs to 14 residues. Germline V CDR1 and CDR2: SEHNR, FQNEAQ (reference sequence). Written as DNA, the CDR3 is TGTGCCAGCAGTCATGACAGGGAGAATGAAAAACTGTTTTTT. Protein product: CASSHDRENEKLFF.

The rearrangement links TRBV9 to TRBJ2-1; D remains ambiguous. From germline, CDR1 is SGDLS and CDR2 YYNGEE. This CDR3 contains 11 residues. The V end lost 3 bases, the J end lost 12 bases, and 10 bases lay between the germline ends. This CDR3 reads CASSATRVQFF. The CDR3 DNA follows: TGTGCCAGCAGCGCGACTCGGGTGCAGTTCTTC.

The rearrangement links TRBV7-9 to TRBJ1-2; a weak D match, TRBD1 (5 bases). There are 15 residues in the CDR3. Germline CDR1 SEHNR, CDR2 FQNEAQ (reference sequence). V shed 1 base and J shed 7 bases, with 16 bases lying between them. For the CDR3, the DNA is TGTGCCAGCAGCTTAGATTTGACAGCAATTGGTGGCTACACCTTC. Its protein is CASSLDLTAIGGYTF.

This clone has only one observation. This sequence joins TRBV28 and TRBJ1-5, with TRBD1 matching over 9 bases. CDR3 length: 18 amino acids. The germline CDR1 and CDR2 sequences are MDHEN and SYDVKM. V trimming: 5 bases; J trimming: 0 bases; junction bases outside the gene matches: 11. The CDR3 DNA reads as TGTGCCAGCAGTCTTCCGGGACAGGGCCTTTATAGCAATCAGCCCCAGCATTTT. It specifies CASSLPGQGLYSNQPQHF.

This chain links TRBV12-5 with TRBJ2-7, with D maybe TRBD2 (5 bases). The CDR3 is 12 amino acids. V was trimmed by 1 base and J by 5 bases, leaving 6 bases between them. Germline CDR1 and CDR2: LGHNT and FRNRAP. The CDR3 DNA sequence: TGTGCTAGTGGTTTGGCGCGGGACGAGCAGTACTTC. It codes for CASGLARDEQYF. The whole variable domain, remainder taken from reference TRBV12-5 and TRBJ2-7, is DARVTQTPRHKVTEMGQEVTMRCQPILGHNTVFWYRQTMMQGLELLAYFRNRAPLDDSGMPKDRFSAEMPDATLATLKIQPSEPRDSAVYFCASGLARDEQYFGPGTRLTVT.

The V and J genes are TRBV4-2 and TRBJ1-4; D may be TRBD1 (6 bases). This CDR3 has 14 amino acids. The germline V and J ends were trimmed by 4 bases and 4 bases, with 10 bases remaining between them. Per the germline V gene, CDR1 is LGHNA and CDR2 is YNFKEQ. The CDR3, as DNA: TGTGCCAGCAGCCCCGAAGGGGGTAATGAAAAACTGTTTTTT. This sequence encodes CASSPEGGNEKLFF.

The V gene is TRBV9, the J gene TRBJ1-5, with D possibly being TRBD1 (6 bases). The CDR3 has 16 amino acids. From germline, CDR1 is SGDLS and CDR2 YYNGEE. V lost 0 bases and J lost 3, with 13 bases in between. The CDR3 spells CASSVEVTGPNQPQHF. The DNA for the CDR3 is TGTGCCAGCAGCGTAGAAGTGACAGGTCCCAATCAGCCCCAGCATTTT.

The chain recombines TRBV28 with TRBJ1-5; 8 nucleotides align to TRBD1. The CDR3 is made up of 15 amino acids. V lost 8 bases, J lost 0 bases, and 6 bases stayed unmatched. The germline gives CDR1 MDHEN, CDR2 SYDVKM. CDR3 sequence reads: CASGTGGHSNQPQHF. The DNA for the CDR3 is TGTGCCAGCGGAACAGGGGGGCATAGCAATCAGCCCCAGCATTTT.

The V call is TRBV6-1, the J call TRBJ2-5; maybe TRBD2 (6 bases). Trimming took 2 bases from V and 1 from J, leaving 8 bases between them. Germline CDR1 reads MNHNS; CDR2 reads SASEGT. The CDR3 is made up of 14 amino acids. The CDR3 nucleotides read TGTGCCAGCAGTGAATACGGGGGCCAAGAGACCCAGTACTTC. It translates to CASSEYGGQETQYF.

The chain couples TRBV4-3 to TRBJ1-1, with D unclear. Trimming cost V 3 bases and J 3 bases, with 8 bases left between them. Germline CDR1 LGHNA, CDR2 YSLEER. This CDR3 is 13 amino acids long. For the CDR3, the DNA is TGCGCCAGCAGCCAGGCTGACTACACTGAAGCTTTCTTT. Encoded protein: CASSQADYTEAFF.

The V and J genes are TRBV14 and TRBJ2-2, with 8 nucleotides matching TRBD1. The J segment lost 2 bases and the V segment lost 4 bases, leaving 6 bases of the junction unmatched. Germline V gene sequence: CDR1 SGHDN, CDR2 FVKESK. This CDR3 comprises 16 residues. The CDR3 loop is CASSRQGPTNTGELFF. In DNA form, the CDR3 reads TGTGCCAGCAGCCGACAGGGGCCAACAAACACCGGGGAGCTGTTTTTT.

The chain has TRBV11-3 and TRBJ2-5; 9 bases line up with TRBD1. Per the germline V gene, CDR1 is SGHNT and CDR2 is YENEEA. Trimming took 0 bases from V and 3 from J; bases not matched to a gene: 11. The CDR3 totals 18 residues. The CDR3 region has the DNA TGTGCCAGCAGCTTAGATATTTGGGACAGGGCAATAAAAGAGACCCAGTACTTC. Amino acid sequence: CASSLDIWDRAIKETQYF. Supplemented by reference TRBV11-3 and TRBJ2-5, the full variable domain reads EAGVVQSPRYKIIEKKQPVAFWCNPISGHNTLYWYLQNLGQGPELLIRYENEEAVDDSQLPKDRFSAERLKGVDSTLKIQPAELGDSAVYLCASSLDIWDRAIKETQYFGPGTRLLVL.

Concerning this clone itself: The sample has other DNA sequences that encode this CDR3 too. This chain uses TRBV28 with TRBJ1-5; a weak D match, TRBD1 (5 bases). CDR3 size: 12 residues. V was cut by 3 bases and J by 7 bases, with 7 bases left in between. Germline-derived CDR1 and CDR2 are MDHEN and SYDVKM. The CDR3, as DNA: TGTGCCAGCAGTTTGGGGCGCCAGCCCCAGCATTTT. The encoded protein is CASSLGRQPQHF.

The CDR3: CASSLAGTGWKNEKLFF. Written as DNA, the CDR3 is TGTGCCAGCAGTTTAGCCGGCACAGGGTGGAAGAATGAAAAACTGTTTTTT. The chain employs TRBV28 and TRBJ1-4, with a tentative D call TRBD1 (6 bases). The V and J ends lost 2 bases and 5 bases respectively, with 18 bases between them. This CDR3 has 17 residues. Germline V gene data show CDR1 as MDHEN and CDR2 as SYDVKM.

The V and J genes are TRBV6-4 and TRBJ2-2; TRBD1 agrees at 7 bases. The junction had 14 bases not matched to a gene; V was cut back by 6 bases and J by 7 bases. This CDR3 is 16 amino acids long. Germline-derived CDR1 and CDR2 are MRHNA and SNTAGT. The CDR3 DNA follows: TGTGCCAGCAGCTTACAGGGGCCCCCATCAGTCGGGGAGCTGTTTTTT. Translating gives CASSLQGPPSVGELFF.

This clone came up a few times. This chain joins TRBV29-1 and TRBJ2-7; 10 nucleotides line up with TRBD1. The junction had 9 bases not matched to a gene; V was cut back by 7 bases and J by 3 bases. The germline V gene has CDR1 SQVTM and CDR2 ANQGSEA. The CDR3 consists of 14 residues. The CDR3 coding sequence is TGCAGCGCTGAGGGGGACAGGGGAAGCTACGAGCAGTACTTC. As protein: CSAEGDRGSYEQYF.

This clone was counted a single time. The V call is TRBV28, the J call TRBJ1-2; 12 nucleotides line up with TRBD1. This CDR3 is 14 amino acids long. Germline CDR1 reads MDHEN; CDR2 reads SYDVKM. J was trimmed by 5 bases and V by 6 bases; bases with no gene match: 4. For the CDR3, the DNA is TGTGCCAGCAGCGAGGGACAGGGGGCATATGGCTACACCTTC. Protein: CASSEGQGAYGYTF.

This rearrangement joins TRBV5-5 to TRBJ1-5; TRBD1 might be the D (5 bases). Trimming removed 1 base from V and 4 bases from J, with 9 bases in between. This CDR3 has 14 amino acids. Looked up from germline, CDR1 is SGHKS and CDR2 is YYEKEE (reference sequence). CDR3 DNA: TGTGCCAGCAGCTTGCAGGCAGGGAATCAGCCCCAGCATTTT. Translated: CASSLQAGNQPQHF.

V gene TRBV3-1 (or the pseudogene TRBV3-2) combines with J gene TRBJ2-4; 8 bases are a match to TRBD1. Per germline, CDR1 LGHDT and CDR2 YNNKEL (reference sequence). The ends lost 1 base at V and 2 bases at J; junction bases unmatched: 7. The CDR3 has 17 amino acids. The CDR3 nucleotides read TGTGCCAGCAGCCAAGTAGCAGGGGGCCAGACCAAAAACATTCAGTACTTC. Amino acids: CASSQVAGGQTKNIQYF.

This chain connects TRBV3-1 (or the pseudogene TRBV3-2) to TRBJ1-5, with TRBD1 as a possible D gene (6 bases). CDR3 length equals 14 residues. The germline V gene has CDR1 LGHDT and CDR2 YNNKEL (reference sequence). The ends were cut back, 3 bases at V and 5 bases at J, with 11 bases in the middle. The DNA for the CDR3 is TGTGCCAGCAGCCAGTCGGGGGGCTATCAGCCCCAGCATTTT. Translation gives CASSQSGGYQPQHF.

This sequence joins TRBV4-1 and TRBJ2-5, with 7 bases identical to TRBD1. Germline CDR1 is MGHRA and CDR2 is YSYEKL. Germline trimming cut 0 bases from V and 5 bases from J; bases unmatched to any gene: 6. The CDR3 loop spans 15 amino acids. CDR3 residues: CASSQDRGGRETQYF. The DNA for the CDR3 is TGCGCCAGCAGCCAAGATCGAGGGGGCCGGGAGACCCAGTACTTC.

The V gene is TRBV7-3, the J gene TRBJ2-1; D remains ambiguous. Trimming shortened V by 1 base and J by 6 bases, and 16 bases separated the two germline ends. In germline, CDR1 is SGHTA, CDR2 FQGTGA. The CDR3 loop spans 16 amino acids. The CDR3 is CASSLRSDSPPNEQFF. The CDR3 DNA is TGTGCCAGCAGCTTAAGGTCAGACTCTCCCCCCAATGAGCAGTTCTTC.

The chain employs TRBV27 and TRBJ2-7, with TRBD1 matching over 9 bases. V lost 6 bases and J lost 5; bases outside the gene matches: 8. Germline loops: CDR1 MNHEY, CDR2 SMNVEV (reference sequence). The CDR3 is made up of 14 amino acids. The CDR3 sequence is CASSTGTGPHEQYF. The CDR3 DNA reads TGTGCCAGCAGCACCGGGACAGGGCCGCACGAGCAGTACTTC.

The genes are TRBV6-4 and TRBJ2-1, with D possibly matching TRBD2 (5 bases). With 0 bases removed from V and 5 bases from J, the gap between germline ends came to 14 bases. The CDR3 length is 16 residues. Looked up from germline, CDR1 is MRHNA and CDR2 is SNTAGT. The CDR3, as DNA: TGTGCCAGCAGTGACTCAGTAAGGCGGGCAAACAATGAGCAGTTCTTC. It is translated as CASSDSVRRANNEQFF.

V gene TRBV10-3 combines with J gene TRBJ2-7; D might be TRBD1 (5 bases). V dropped 8 bases and J dropped 5 bases, with 13 bases sitting between them. The germline CDR1 and CDR2 sequences are ENHRY and SYGVKD. The length of the CDR3 is 12 residues. CDR3 nucleotide sequence: TGTGCCATCGCGGCAGGGATCGACGAGCAGTACTTC. Translated, it gives CAIAAGIDEQYF.

The chain carries TRBV12-3 or TRBV12-4 and TRBJ1-4; no clear D gene. The V gene lost 2 bases and the J gene lost 12 bases, with 13 bases spanning the gap. The CDR3 is made up of 13 amino acids. The CDR3 DNA reads as TGTGCCAGCAGTTTATTGGAGAAGAAGGAACTGTTTTTT. It codes for CASSLLEKKELFF.

The chain couples TRBV5-1 to TRBJ2-1, with unresolved D. The V gene's germline CDR1 is SGHRS and CDR2 YFSETQ. V was cut by 9 bases and J by 6 bases, with 16 bases left in between. The CDR3 covers 13 residues. The CDR3 DNA reads TGCGCCATACTTATACCCCAGGTCAATGAGCAGTTCTTC. Translating gives CAILIPQVNEQFF.

The V gene is TRBV7-6, the J gene TRBJ2-2; perhaps TRBD1 as D (5 bases). The length of the CDR3 is 15 residues. Germline CDR1 and CDR2: SGHVS and FNYEAQ. V lost 0 bases to trimming and J lost 3 bases, with 8 bases between them. CDR3 sequence reads: CASSLAYRHTGELFF. CDR3 nucleotides: TGTGCCAGCAGCTTAGCTTACAGGCACACCGGGGAGCTGTTTTTT.